This TCR beta chain was found in a study of T cell repertoires in cytomegalovirus infection. The overall study: Based on public TCR beta signatures, there were indications of CMV infection and of a matching HLA type. The study, taken as a whole, reports: Individuals carrying CMV plus the relevant HLA were identified by cumulative frequency of public TCR beta families. The study found HLA-C-restricted CMV-specific TCR beta clonotypes dominating the ex vivo response.

TCRdb re-analysed the reads in MiXCR, keeping a single row per CDR3 protein. The sample shows a few hundred thousand distinct CDR3 sequences, approximately 22% of them seen only once. This clonotype was observed a handful of times. Antigen specificity is unknown. Germline V gene data show CDR1 as SEHNR and CDR2 as FQNEAQ (reference sequence). The CDR3 has 13 amino acids. V was clipped by 1 base and J by 12 bases; unmatched bases: 6. Source: cultured PBMCs, taken from culture after CMV antigen stimulation. The TCR comes from a human donor in good health (CMV status not recorded). Some clones in this sample may be carry-over from other donors' samples. V and J are TRBV7-9 and TRBJ1-1; TRBD1 agrees at 9 bases. CDR3 in DNA: TGTGCCAGCAGCTTAGGGGGGACAGGGACAACTTTCTTT. This sequence encodes CASSLGGTGTTFF.